The 20 T cell receptor beta chains below all came from one sample that was sequenced in a study of CD8 T cells in ankylosing spondylitis. Study findings and constraints: The study identified a TCR beta motif of under ten highly homologous variants that appeared characteristic of ankylosing spondylitis blood.

Their cognate antigens are unknown. MiXCR, run by TCRdb on the 5' RACE reads, gives a single entry per CDR3 protein. There are under 950,000 distinct CDR3 sequences in the sample; about 20% occur only once, and around a fifth lies in the top ten. The sequencing sample was made of blood, either unsorted or a sorted T cell fraction (not recorded which). The receptors stem from a male donor with ankylosing spondylitis.

V and J are TRBV4-2 and TRBJ2-1; 7 nucleotides line up with TRBD2. Germline V gene sequence: CDR1 LGHNA, CDR2 YNFKEQ. The CDR3 is 16 residues long. V gave up 1 base and J gave up 6 bases; unmatched junction bases: 9. The CDR3 loop reads CASSQVWSSGSNEQFF. The CDR3 DNA reads as TGTGCCAGCAGCCAAGTCTGGTCTAGCGGAAGCAATGAGCAGTTCTTC.

The chain uses TRBV5-5 and TRBJ2-5; tentative D call: TRBD1 (5 bases). The germline V gene encodes CDR1 SGHKS and CDR2 YYEKEE (reference sequence). V was clipped by 3 bases and J by 5 bases, with 14 bases between them. CDR3 size: 14 residues. Here the CDR3 reads CASSSKGFKETQYF. The CDR3 DNA reads TGTGCCAGCAGCTCTAAGGGGTTCAAGGAGACCCAGTACTTC.

The rearrangement joins TRBV2 to TRBJ1-2, with 8 bases aligning to TRBD1. The CDR3 sequence is 15 residues long. V lost 1 base to trimming and J lost 4 bases; unmatched junction nucleotides: 5. Germline assignment: CDR1 SNHLY and CDR2 FYNNEI. CDR3 sequence (DNA): TGTGCCAGCAGTGAAGAAATGGACAGGGTCTATGGCTACACCTTC. Encoded protein: CASSEEMDRVYGYTF.

This clonotype was counted only a few times. This rearrangement joins TRBV12-3 or TRBV12-4 to TRBJ1-1; 7 bases agree with TRBD1. Trimming took 6 bases from V and 0 from J; bases not matched to a gene: 10. The CDR3 is 16 amino acids. CDR3 residues: CASRPWDRQLNTEAFF. The CDR3 DNA reads TGTGCCAGCAGGCCCTGGGACAGACAATTGAACACTGAAGCTTTCTTT.

J is TRBJ2-7 and V is TRBV5-1; TRBD1 agrees at 7 bases. Unmatched junction bases numbered 8, after V lost 4 bases and J lost 7 bases. The length of the CDR3 is 13 residues. CDR1 and CDR2 from the germline V gene are SGHRS and YFSETQ. CDR3: CASSRQGTEEQYF. The CDR3 DNA sequence: TGCGCCAGCAGCCGACAGGGAACGGAAGAGCAGTACTTC.

This clonotype was recorded once. V is TRBV11-2 and J is TRBJ2-5, with TRBD2 matching 13 bases. The V gene end was trimmed by 3 bases and the J gene end by 0 bases; junction bases not matched to a gene: 16. There are 21 residues in the CDR3. Germline lookup yields CDR1 SGHAT and CDR2 FQNNGV. The CDR3 nucleotides read TGTGCCAGCAGCTTGATCCCAGTGAAAGGACTAGCGGGAGCCTACCAAGAGACCCAGTACTTC. It is translated as CASSLIPVKGLAGAYQETQYF.

There are a few counts of this clonotype. This sequence may be a read error, since a much larger clone differs from it by one base. The chain couples TRBV29-1 to TRBJ1-2; possible D gene TRBD1, 5 bases. The CDR3 consists of 14 residues. Per the germline V gene, CDR1 is SQVTM and CDR2 is ANQGSEA. The CDR3 DNA sequence: TGCAGCGTTGAAGAGTTGGGGGGTTGGCGTGGCTACAGCTTC. Protein product: CSVEELGGWRGYSF.

The genes are TRBV2 and TRBJ1-5, with a possible D match to TRBD1 (5 bases). CDR3 length: 15 amino acids. Trimming shortened V by 5 bases and J by 2 bases, and 13 bases separated the two germline ends. Germline V gene lookup returns CDR1 SNHLY and CDR2 FYNNEI. CDR3 nucleotides: TGTGCCAGCAGTAACAGTGACAGCCGCAATCAGCCCCAGCATTTT. This encodes CASSNSDSRNQPQHF.

This clonotype has a count of ten or more. V usage is TRBV4-3 and J usage is TRBJ2-3; D gene ambiguous. The germline V and J ends were trimmed by 0 bases and 9 bases, with 10 bases remaining between them. The CDR3 loop spans 13 amino acids. Germline values: CDR1 LGHNA, CDR2 YSLEER. Here the CDR3 DNA reads TGCGCCAGCAGCCAAGATCGGCAGACCACGCAGTATTTT. Translation gives CASSQDRQTTQYF.

This clonotype was seen more than once but under ten times. The chain carries TRBV5-1 and TRBJ2-3; 7 bases match TRBD1. J lost 4 bases, V lost 6 bases, and 8 bases had no gene match. Per the germline V gene, CDR1 is SGHRS and CDR2 is YFSETQ. The CDR3 loop spans 14 amino acids. CDR3 nucleotides: TGCGCCAGCACCCCAGGGGGATTCCCAGATACGCAGTATTTT. Translating gives CASTPGGFPDTQYF.

The rearrangement links TRBV10-3 to TRBJ1-1; D may be TRBD1 (6 bases). CDR1 and CDR2 (germline): ENHRY, SYGVKD. This CDR3 spans 14 amino acids. V lost 6 bases and J 5 bases, leaving 16 bases between the germline ends. The DNA for the CDR3 is TGTGCCATCAGCGGGAGGGGGGCAGAGACTGAAGCTTTCTTT. Translation: CAISGRGAETEAFF.

The CDR3 reads CASSLEGSGSYNEQFF. In nucleotides, the CDR3 is TGCGCCAGCAGCTTAGAAGGAAGCGGTTCCTACAATGAGCAGTTCTTC. J is TRBJ2-1 and V is TRBV5-1, with D perhaps TRBD2 (5 bases). The CDR3 spans 16 residues. V was pared by 2 bases and J by 1 base, with 13 bases between. Looked up from germline, CDR1 is SGHRS and CDR2 is YFSETQ. The whole variable domain, remainder taken from reference TRBV5-1 and TRBJ2-1, is KAGVTQTPRYLIKTRGQQVTLSCSPISGHRSVSWYQQTPGQGLQFLFEYFSETQRNKGNFPGRFSGRQFSNSRSEMNVSTLELGDSALYLCASSLEGSGSYNEQFFGPGTRLTVL.

In this sample, this clonotype turned up a few times. The rearrangement links TRBV29-1 to TRBJ2-1, with 9 bases fitting TRBD2. The CDR3 is made up of 12 amino acids. Per the germline V gene, CDR1 is SQVTM and CDR2 is ANQGSEA. The V and J ends lost 6 bases and 9 bases, in that order; junction bases with no gene match: 6. DNA for the CDR3: TGCAGCGTCCGGCGGGAGGGCTCTGAGCAGTTCTTC. Amino acids: CSVRREGSEQFF.

This clonotype was detected ten times or more. One end of the junction is discordant with germline, which a read error may explain. This sequence joins TRBV25-1 and TRBJ2-7, with TRBD2 matching 7 bases. From germline, CDR1 is MGHDK and CDR2 SYGVNS. This CDR3 comprises 15 residues. CDR3: CASTERGGVGYEQYF. CDR3 nucleotide sequence: TGTGCCAGCACTGAAAGGGGAGGGGTTGGATACGAGCAGTACTTC.

The chain couples TRBV7-8 to TRBJ2-1; D gene uncertain. Trimming removed 5 bases from V and 8 bases from J, with 7 bases in between. The length of the CDR3 is 11 residues. Germline V CDR1 and CDR2: SGHVS, FQNEAQ. CDR3 nucleotides: TGTGCCAGCAGCGCAAGCCATGAGCAGTTCTTC. This translates into CASSASHEQFF.

The chain has TRBV7-9 and TRBJ2-7; 7 bases are a match to TRBD1. Germline V gives CDR1 SEHNR, CDR2 FQNEAQ (reference sequence). V was pared by 5 bases and J by 10 bases, with 5 bases of the junction left unmatched. CDR3 length equals 11 residues. CDR3: CASSPDRDQYF. The DNA of the CDR3 is TGTGCCAGCAGCCCTGACAGGGATCAGTACTTC.

Only a few counts were recorded for this clonotype. The chain combines TRBV19 with TRBJ1-1; 8 nucleotides align to TRBD1. Germline CDR1 and CDR2: LNHDA and SQIVND (reference sequence). Germline trimming cut 7 bases from V and 10 bases from J; bases unmatched to any gene: 11. The CDR3 has 13 residues. Here the CDR3 reads CASTRTGWLGAFF. In DNA, the CDR3 is TGTGCCAGTACCCGGACAGGGTGGTTGGGAGCTTTCTTT.

The CDR3 sequence is CASSQDSRGRDGYTF. CDR3 DNA sequence: TGTGCCAGCAGCCAAGATTCGAGAGGACGAGATGGCTACACCTTC. The chain links TRBV4-2 to TRBJ1-2, with D hard to call. This CDR3 has 15 amino acids. V was cut by 0 bases and J by 6 bases, with 14 bases left in between. In germline, CDR1 is LGHNA, CDR2 YNFKEQ.

The chain combines TRBV5-1 with TRBJ1-3; weak D call: TRBD1 (5 bases). Trimming left V 4 bases short and J 0 bases short, with 11 bases between. CDR1 is SGHRS, CDR2 YFSETQ, per germline. CDR3 size: 15 residues. CDR3 amino acids: CASSLETASGNTIYF. CDR3 in DNA: TGCGCCAGCAGCCTGGAGACAGCCTCTGGAAACACCATATATTTT.

In this sample, this clonotype turned up a few times. The chain uses TRBV6-5 and TRBJ1-1; 7 positions match TRBD1. Per germline, CDR1 MNHEY and CDR2 SVGAGI. This CDR3 is 14 amino acids long. With 2 bases clipped from V and 1 base from J, the junction kept 1 base outside the gene matches. CDR3 sequence (DNA): TGTGCCAGCAGTTACACAGGGGAGAACACTGAAGCTTTCTTT. It yields the protein CASSYTGENTEAFF.